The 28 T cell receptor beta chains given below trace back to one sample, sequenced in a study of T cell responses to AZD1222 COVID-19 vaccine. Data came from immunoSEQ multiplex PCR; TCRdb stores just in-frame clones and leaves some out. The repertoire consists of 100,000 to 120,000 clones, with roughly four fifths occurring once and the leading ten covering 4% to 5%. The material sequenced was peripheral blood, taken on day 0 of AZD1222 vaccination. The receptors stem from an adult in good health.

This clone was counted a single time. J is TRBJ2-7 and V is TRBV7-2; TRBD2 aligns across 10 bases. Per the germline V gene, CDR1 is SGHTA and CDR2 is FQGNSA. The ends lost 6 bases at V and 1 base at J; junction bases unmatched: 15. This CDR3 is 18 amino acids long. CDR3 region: CASSTPGLAGVPSYEQYF. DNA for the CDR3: TGTGCCAGCAGTACCCCCGGTCTAGCGGGAGTGCCATCCTACGAGCAGTACTTC.

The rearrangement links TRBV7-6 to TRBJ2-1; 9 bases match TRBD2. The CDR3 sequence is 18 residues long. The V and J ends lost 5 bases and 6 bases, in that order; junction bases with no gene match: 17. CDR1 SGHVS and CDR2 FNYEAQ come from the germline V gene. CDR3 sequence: CASSPIRGGGRAANEQFF. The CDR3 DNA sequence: TGTGCCAGCAGCCCGATCCGAGGGGGCGGGAGGGCTGCCAATGAGCAGTTCTTC.

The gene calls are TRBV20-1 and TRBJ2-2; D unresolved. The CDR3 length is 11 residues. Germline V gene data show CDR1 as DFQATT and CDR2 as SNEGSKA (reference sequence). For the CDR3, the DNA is TGCAGCACCGGCGACACCGGGGAGCTGTTTTTT. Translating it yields CSTGDTGELFF.

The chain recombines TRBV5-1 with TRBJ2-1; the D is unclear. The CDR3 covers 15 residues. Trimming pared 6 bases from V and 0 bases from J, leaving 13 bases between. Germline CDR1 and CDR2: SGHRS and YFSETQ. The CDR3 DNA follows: TGCGCCAGCATGGCGGCCCCCAGCTCCTACAATGAGCAGTTCTTC. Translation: CASMAAPSSYNEQFF. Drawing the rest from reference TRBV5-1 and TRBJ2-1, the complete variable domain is KAGVTQTPRYLIKTRGQQVTLSCSPISGHRSVSWYQQTPGQGLQFLFEYFSETQRNKGNFPGRFSGRQFSNSRSEMNVSTLELGDSALYLCASMAAPSSYNEQFFGPGTRLTVL.

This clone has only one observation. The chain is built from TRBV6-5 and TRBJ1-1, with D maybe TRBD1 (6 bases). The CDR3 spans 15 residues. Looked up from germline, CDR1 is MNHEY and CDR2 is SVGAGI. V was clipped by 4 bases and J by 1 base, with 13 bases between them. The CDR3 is CASSSRGHRNTEAFF. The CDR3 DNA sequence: TGTGCCAGCAGTTCCAGGGGCCACAGGAACACTGAAGCTTTCTTT.

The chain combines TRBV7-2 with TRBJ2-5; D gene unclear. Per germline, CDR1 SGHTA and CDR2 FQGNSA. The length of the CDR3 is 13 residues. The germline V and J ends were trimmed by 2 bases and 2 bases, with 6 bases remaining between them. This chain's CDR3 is CASSLNLQETQYF. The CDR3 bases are TGTGCCAGCAGCTTAAACTTGCAAGAGACCCAGTACTTC.

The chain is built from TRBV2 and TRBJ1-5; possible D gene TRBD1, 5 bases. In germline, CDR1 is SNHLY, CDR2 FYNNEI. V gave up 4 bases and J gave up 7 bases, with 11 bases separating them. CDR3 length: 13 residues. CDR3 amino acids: CASSGDPLQPQHF. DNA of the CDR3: TGTGCCAGCAGTGGGGACCCCCTGCAGCCCCAGCATTTT.

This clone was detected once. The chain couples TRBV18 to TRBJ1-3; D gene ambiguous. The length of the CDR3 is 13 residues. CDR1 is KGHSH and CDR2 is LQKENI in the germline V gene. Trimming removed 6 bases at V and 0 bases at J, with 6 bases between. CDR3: CASSLYSGNTIYF. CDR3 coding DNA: TGTGCCAGCTCCCTATACTCTGGAAACACCATATATTTT. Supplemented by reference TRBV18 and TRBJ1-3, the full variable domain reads NAGVMQNPRHLVRRRGQEARLRCSPMKGHSHVYWYRQLPEEGLKFMVYLQKENIIDESGMPKERFSAEFPKEGPSILRIQQVVRGDSAAYFCASSLYSGNTIYFGEGSWLTVV.

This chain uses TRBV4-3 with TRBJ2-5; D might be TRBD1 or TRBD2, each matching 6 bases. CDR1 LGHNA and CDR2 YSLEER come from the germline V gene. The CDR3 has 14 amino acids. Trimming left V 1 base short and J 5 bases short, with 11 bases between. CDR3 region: CASSQAGAGETQYF. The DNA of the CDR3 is TGCGCCAGCAGCCAAGCGGGGGCTGGGGAGACCCAGTACTTC.

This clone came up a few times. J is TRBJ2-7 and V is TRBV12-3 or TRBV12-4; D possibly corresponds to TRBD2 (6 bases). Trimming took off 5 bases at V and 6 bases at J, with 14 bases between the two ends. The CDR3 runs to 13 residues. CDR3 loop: CASSPGLRVEQYF. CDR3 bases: TGTGCCAGCAGTCCGGGACTCCGCGTCGAGCAGTACTTC.

The CDR3 nucleotides are TGTGCCACCAGCAGAGATCAAAGGAGACAGGGGGCTTACGAGCAGTACTTC. Its protein is CATSRDQRRQGAYEQYF. The chain has TRBV15 and TRBJ2-7; TRBD1 agrees at 10 bases. The junction had 9 bases not matched to a gene; V was cut back by 0 bases and J by 4 bases. The germline CDR1 and CDR2 sequences are LNHNV and YYDKDF (reference sequence). This CDR3 has 17 amino acids.

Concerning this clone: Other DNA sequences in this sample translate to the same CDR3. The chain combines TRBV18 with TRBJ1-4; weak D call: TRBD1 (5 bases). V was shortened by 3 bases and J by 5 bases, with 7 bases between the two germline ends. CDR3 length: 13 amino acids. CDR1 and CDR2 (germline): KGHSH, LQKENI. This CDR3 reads CASSPGLNEKLFF. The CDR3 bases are TGTGCCAGCTCACCGGGGCTGAATGAAAAACTGTTTTTT.

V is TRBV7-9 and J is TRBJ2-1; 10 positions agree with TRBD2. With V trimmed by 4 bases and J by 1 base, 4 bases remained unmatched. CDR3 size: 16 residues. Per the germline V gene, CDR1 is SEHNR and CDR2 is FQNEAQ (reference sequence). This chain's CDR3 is CASSSLAGASYNEQFF. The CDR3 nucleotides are TGTGCCAGCAGCTCCCTAGCGGGAGCTTCCTACAATGAGCAGTTCTTC.

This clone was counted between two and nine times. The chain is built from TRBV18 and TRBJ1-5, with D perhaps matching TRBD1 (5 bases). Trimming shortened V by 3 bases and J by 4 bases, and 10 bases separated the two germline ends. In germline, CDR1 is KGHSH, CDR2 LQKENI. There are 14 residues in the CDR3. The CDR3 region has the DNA TGTGCCAGCTCACCTGGCCCAGGGAATCAGCCCCAGCATTTT. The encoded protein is CASSPGPGNQPQHF.

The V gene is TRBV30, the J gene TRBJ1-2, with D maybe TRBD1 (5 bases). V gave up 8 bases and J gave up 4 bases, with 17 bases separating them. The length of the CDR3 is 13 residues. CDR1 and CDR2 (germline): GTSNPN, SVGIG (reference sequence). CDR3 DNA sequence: TGTGCCAGGGACTCCCGAGGAGGCTATGGCTACACCTTC. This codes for CARDSRGGYGYTF.

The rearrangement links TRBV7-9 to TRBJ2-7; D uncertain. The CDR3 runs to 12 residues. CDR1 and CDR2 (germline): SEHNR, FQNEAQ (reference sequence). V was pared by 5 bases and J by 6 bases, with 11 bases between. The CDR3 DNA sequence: TGTGCCAGCAGCCCGTCGACGCGCGAGCAGTACTTC. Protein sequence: CASSPSTREQYF.

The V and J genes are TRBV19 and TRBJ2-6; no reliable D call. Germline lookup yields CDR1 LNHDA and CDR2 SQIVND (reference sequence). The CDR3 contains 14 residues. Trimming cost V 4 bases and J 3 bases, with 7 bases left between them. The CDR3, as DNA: TGTGCCAGTAGTACGAGGAGTGGGGCCAACGTCCTGACTTTC. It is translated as CASSTRSGANVLTF.

The CDR3 DNA is TGTGCCAGCAGTTGGGATCTTGAAAAACTGTTTTTT. This encodes CASSWDLEKLFF. The J gene is TRBJ1-4, the V gene TRBV27; D gene uncertain. Germline V CDR1 and CDR2: MNHEY, SMNVEV (reference sequence). V was trimmed by 4 bases and J by 7 bases, leaving 7 bases between them. This CDR3 spans 12 amino acids.

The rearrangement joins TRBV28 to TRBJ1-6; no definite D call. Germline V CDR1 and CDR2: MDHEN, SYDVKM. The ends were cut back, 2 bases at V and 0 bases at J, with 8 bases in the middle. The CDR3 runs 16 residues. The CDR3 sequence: CASSLPPSSYNSPLHF. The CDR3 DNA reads TGTGCCAGCAGTTTACCGCCGAGCTCCTATAATTCACCCCTCCACTTT. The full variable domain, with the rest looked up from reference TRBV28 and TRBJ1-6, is DVKVTQSSRYLVKRTGEKVFLECVQDMDHENMFWYRQDPGLGLRLIYFSYDVKMKEKGDIPEGYSVSREKKERFSLILESASTNQTSMYLCASSLPPSSYNSPLHFGNGTRLTVT.

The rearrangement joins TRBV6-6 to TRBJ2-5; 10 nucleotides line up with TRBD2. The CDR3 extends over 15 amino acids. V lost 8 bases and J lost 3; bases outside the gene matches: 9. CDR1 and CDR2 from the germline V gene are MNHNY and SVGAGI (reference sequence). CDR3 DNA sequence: TGTGCCAGCCGCCGTGGGCTAGCGGGAGAAGAGACCCAGTACTTC. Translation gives CASRRGLAGEETQYF.

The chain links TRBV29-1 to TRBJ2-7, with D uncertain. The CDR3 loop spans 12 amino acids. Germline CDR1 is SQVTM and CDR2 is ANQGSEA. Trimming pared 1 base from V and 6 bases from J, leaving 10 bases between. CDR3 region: CSVEASLGEQYF. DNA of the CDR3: TGCAGCGTTGAAGCTTCCCTGGGCGAGCAGTACTTC.

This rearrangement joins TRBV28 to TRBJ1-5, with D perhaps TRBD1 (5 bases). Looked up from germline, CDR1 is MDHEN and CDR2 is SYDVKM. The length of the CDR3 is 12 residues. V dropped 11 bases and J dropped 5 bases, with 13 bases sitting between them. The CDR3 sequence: CAAGVPDQPQHF. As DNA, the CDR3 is TGTGCCGCGGGGGTTCCGGATCAGCCCCAGCATTTT.

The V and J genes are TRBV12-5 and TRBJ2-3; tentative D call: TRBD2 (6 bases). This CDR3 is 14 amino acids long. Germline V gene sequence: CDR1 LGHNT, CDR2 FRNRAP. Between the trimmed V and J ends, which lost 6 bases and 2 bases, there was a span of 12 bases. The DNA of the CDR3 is TGTGCTAGTGGACGGGACTCACACACAGATACGCAGTATTTT. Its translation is CASGRDSHTDTQYF. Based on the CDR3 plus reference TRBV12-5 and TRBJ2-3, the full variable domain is DARVTQTPRHKVTEMGQEVTMRCQPILGHNTVFWYRQTMMQGLELLAYFRNRAPLDDSGMPKDRFSAEMPDATLATLKIQPSEPRDSAVYFCASGRDSHTDTQYFGPGTRLTVL.

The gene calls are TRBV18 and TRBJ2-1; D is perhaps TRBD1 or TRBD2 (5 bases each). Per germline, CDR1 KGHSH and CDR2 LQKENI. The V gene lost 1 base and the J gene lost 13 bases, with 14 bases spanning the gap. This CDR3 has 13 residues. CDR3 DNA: TGTGCCAGCTCACCACTCAGGGACCCTAGCCAGTTCTTC. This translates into CASSPLRDPSQFF.

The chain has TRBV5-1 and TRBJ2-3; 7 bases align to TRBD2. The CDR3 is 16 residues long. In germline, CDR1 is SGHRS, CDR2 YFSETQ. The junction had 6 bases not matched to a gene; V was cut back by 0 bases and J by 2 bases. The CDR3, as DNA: TGCGCCAGCAGCTTGGCGGCTAGCGGTTACACAGATACGCAGTATTTT. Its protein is CASSLAASGYTDTQYF.

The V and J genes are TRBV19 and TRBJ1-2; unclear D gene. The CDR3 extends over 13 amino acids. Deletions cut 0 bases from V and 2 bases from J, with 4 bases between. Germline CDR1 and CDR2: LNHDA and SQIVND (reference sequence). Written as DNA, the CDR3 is TGTGCCAGTAGTATAGACAAAAACTATGGCTACACCTTC. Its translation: CASSIDKNYGYTF. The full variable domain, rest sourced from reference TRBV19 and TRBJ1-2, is DGGITQSPKYLFRKEGQNVTLSCEQNLNHDAMYWYRQDPGQGLRLIYYSQIVNDFQKGDIAEGYSVSREKKESFPLTVTSAQKNPTAFYLCASSIDKNYGYTFGSGTRLTVV.

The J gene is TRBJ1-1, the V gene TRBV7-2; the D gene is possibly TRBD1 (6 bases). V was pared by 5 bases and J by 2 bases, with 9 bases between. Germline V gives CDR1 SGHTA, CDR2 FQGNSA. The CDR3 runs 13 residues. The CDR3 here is CASSQTGNTEAFF. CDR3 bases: TGTGCCAGCAGCCAGACAGGTAACACTGAAGCTTTCTTT.

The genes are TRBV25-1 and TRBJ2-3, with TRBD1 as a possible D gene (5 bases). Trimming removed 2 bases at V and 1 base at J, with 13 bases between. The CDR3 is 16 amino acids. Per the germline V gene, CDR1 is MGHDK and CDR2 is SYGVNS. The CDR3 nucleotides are TGTGCCAGCAGTGAAGGTTATGGGGCGCGCACAGATACGCAGTATTTT. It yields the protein CASSEGYGARTDTQYF.